This TCR beta chain comes out of a study of blood T cells in healthy people across ages. The germline V gene has CDR1 SQVTM and CDR2 ANQGSEA. Deletions cut 0 bases from V and 1 base from J, with 6 bases between. This CDR3 comprises 13 residues. Study-level points and caveats: It was not known whether donors were CMV positive (a possible confounder of expanded clonotype changes).

About this clonotype: Its antigen is still unknown.

The authors ran a second PCR of about 7 to 11 cycles using a sample-barcoded 5' primer and a J-beta primer mix. Each cDNA molecule was tagged by a template-switch adaptor that had 12 random nucleotides. TCRdb reanalysed the 5' RACE reads using MiXCR and keeps one entry per CDR3 protein. This sample has about 670,000 distinct CDR3 sequences, with approximately 40% found just once. The sample consisted of blood. This sequence originates from a man aged 80 or over in good health. The chain has TRBV29-1 and TRBJ1-1; no firm D call. The CDR3 protein is CSVEEMSNTEAFF. In DNA form, the CDR3 reads TGCAGCGTTGAAGAGATGTCGAACACTGAAGCTTTCTTT.